The 21 T cell receptor beta chains in this list originate from one sample, sequenced in a study of cytomegalovirus exposure and HLA in healthy donors. PCR involved 60 Vbeta and 13 Jbeta primers. Clones were sequenced by immunoSEQ multiplex PCR, and TCRdb holds only the in-frame ones, with some missing. The sample carries some 140,000 clones, around 70% recorded once. The source material was PBMCs. These receptors were taken from a man aged 30 to 39 in good health and CMV-seronegative.

The rearrangement uses TRBV6-1 and TRBJ1-2; maybe TRBD1 (6 bases). V was pared by 2 bases and J by 4 bases, with 14 bases between. Per the germline V gene, CDR1 is MNHNS and CDR2 is SASEGT. The CDR3 contains 15 residues. CDR3 sequence: CASSESPGTSYGYTF. DNA of the CDR3: TGTGCCAGCAGTGAAAGCCCCGGGACATCCTATGGCTACACCTTC.

V is TRBV7-9 and J is TRBJ2-7; D may be TRBD1 (5 bases). CDR1 and CDR2 (germline): SEHNR, FQNEAQ (reference sequence). The CDR3 contains 13 residues. V lost 4 bases and J lost 4, with 11 bases in between. Here the CDR3 reads CASSSTEHYEQYF. The CDR3 nucleotides are TGTGCCAGCAGCTCGACAGAGCATTACGAGCAGTACTTC.

This rearrangement joins TRBV27 to TRBJ2-3; D gene unclear. This CDR3 contains 15 residues. The germline V and J ends were trimmed by 1 base and 1 base, with 9 bases remaining between them. Germline V CDR1 and CDR2: MNHEY, SMNVEV (reference sequence). The CDR3: CASSLFRWGTDTQYF. CDR3 coding DNA: TGTGCCAGCAGTTTATTCAGGTGGGGCACAGATACGCAGTATTTT.

The CDR3 reads CASSLLEGSTYNSPLHF. In nucleotides, the CDR3 is TGTGCCAGCAGTTTGCTGGAAGGGAGCACCTATAATTCACCCCTCCACTTT. The rearrangement joins TRBV28 to TRBJ1-6; D is unclear. CDR1 MDHEN and CDR2 SYDVKM come from the germline V gene. The CDR3 extends over 17 amino acids. V lost 3 bases, J lost 2 bases, and 14 bases lay in between. The variable domain in full, with the rest retrieved from reference TRBV28 and TRBJ1-6, is DVKVTQSSRYLVKRTGEKVFLECVQDMDHENMFWYRQDPGLGLRLIYFSYDVKMKEKGDIPEGYSVSREKKERFSLILESASTNQTSMYLCASSLLEGSTYNSPLHFGNGTRLTVT.

The CDR3 nucleotides are TGTGCCAGCATGGGACTAGCGGGGGGCACAGATACGCAGTATTTT. Its protein product is CASMGLAGGTDTQYF. The chain recombines TRBV19 with TRBJ2-3, with 14 nucleotides matching TRBD2. This CDR3 comprises 15 residues. J lost 1 base, V lost 9 bases, and 3 bases had no gene match. The germline CDR1 and CDR2 sequences are LNHDA and SQIVND (reference sequence).

The V call is TRBV5-1, the J call TRBJ2-5, with 8 bases that match TRBD2. The better agreement between TRBJ2-7 and the DNA end casts doubt on the J call. Germline values: CDR1 SGHRS, CDR2 YFSETQ. This CDR3 comprises 18 residues. CDR3 protein: CASSLTAVGGASGYEQYF. In DNA form, the CDR3 reads TGCGCCAGCAGCTTGACAGCTGTCGGGGGGGCCTCGGGCTACGAGCAGTACTTC.

The chain uses TRBV28 and TRBJ1-5, with D possibly matching TRBD1 (5 bases). The CDR3 is 16 residues long. CDR1 is MDHEN and CDR2 is SYDVKM in the germline V gene. V dropped 2 bases and J dropped 1 base, with 12 bases sitting between them. The CDR3 nucleotides read TGTGCCAGCAGTTTACAAGGACCAGGGAGCAATCAGCCCCAGCATTTT. It translates to CASSLQGPGSNQPQHF.

V is TRBV10-1 and J is TRBJ1-2; D unclear. Germline lookup yields CDR1 WNHNN and CDR2 SYGVQD (reference sequence). V was clipped by 6 bases and J by 7 bases, with 21 bases between them. The CDR3 consists of 15 residues. The CDR3 nucleotides read TGCGCCAGCAGCCCCCCTTATGTCGCTGGCGGTGGCTACACCTTC. Protein sequence: CASSPPYVAGGGYTF.

V gene TRBV9 combines with J gene TRBJ1-2; D perhaps matches TRBD1 (6 bases). The germline V gene has CDR1 SGDLS and CDR2 YYNGEE. The CDR3 is 12 residues long. Trimming left V 2 bases short and J 5 bases short, with 7 bases between. The CDR3 sequence: CASSVQGYGYTF. The CDR3 DNA reads TGTGCCAGCAGCGTTCAGGGGTATGGCTACACCTTC.

The chain has TRBV30 and TRBJ1-1; D unresolved. Germline V gene sequence: CDR1 GTSNPN, CDR2 SVGIG (reference sequence). The CDR3 is made up of 11 amino acids. V lost 2 bases and J lost 5, with 6 bases in between. CDR3 sequence reads: CAWSSQTEAFF. CDR3 DNA sequence: TGTGCCTGGAGTTCCCAGACTGAAGCTTTCTTT.

J is TRBJ1-1 and V is TRBV5-1; 9 bases line up with TRBD1. The V segment lost 4 bases and the J segment 5 bases; nucleotides outside the gene matches: 6. CDR3 size: 14 residues. Germline loops: CDR1 SGHRS, CDR2 YFSETQ. The CDR3 nucleotides read TGCGCCAGCAGCCCGGGACAGGGAGCAACTGAAGCTTTCTTT. This gives the protein CASSPGQGATEAFF.

The chain carries TRBV28 and TRBJ1-1, with 8 bases identical to TRBD1. The CDR3 has 12 residues. J lost 7 bases, V lost 6 bases, and 4 bases had no gene match. Germline V gives CDR1 MDHEN, CDR2 SYDVKM. In DNA form, the CDR3 reads TGTGCCAGCAGCCAGGGGGCACGTGAAGCTTTCTTT. It specifies CASSQGAREAFF.

The chain has TRBV7-9 and TRBJ2-2; tentatively, D is TRBD2 (6 bases). V dropped 5 bases and J dropped 5 bases, with 6 bases sitting between them. The CDR3 consists of 12 residues. CDR1 SEHNR and CDR2 FQNEAQ come from the germline V gene (reference sequence). The CDR3 nucleotides read TGTGCCAGCAGCCGGGGGACCGGGGAGCTGTTTTTT. Encoded protein: CASSRGTGELFF.

This clone has just a few counts. This rearrangement joins TRBV19 to TRBJ2-1, with 7 bases matching TRBD1. This CDR3 spans 15 amino acids. Per germline, CDR1 LNHDA and CDR2 SQIVND (reference sequence). V shed 4 bases and J 6 bases; nucleotides not matched to a gene: 9. CDR3: CASSRWTGELNEQFF. The CDR3 DNA follows: TGTGCCAGTAGTAGATGGACAGGCGAACTCAATGAGCAGTTCTTC.

The chain uses TRBV27 and TRBJ1-1; maybe TRBD1 (5 bases). Germline CDR1 reads MNHEY; CDR2 reads SMNVEV (reference sequence). CDR3 length: 15 residues. The V gene lost 5 bases and the J gene lost 0 bases, with 13 bases spanning the gap. In DNA form, the CDR3 reads TGTGCCAGCAGTCCCCCGGGGGGGATGAACACTGAAGCTTTCTTT. It encodes CASSPPGGMNTEAFF.

This clone was counted a single time. The V and J genes are TRBV5-4 and TRBJ2-7; maybe TRBD1 (6 bases). The V end was cut by 4 bases, the J end by 4 bases, with 15 bases between. The length of the CDR3 is 14 residues. Germline V gives CDR1 SGHNT, CDR2 YYREEE (reference sequence). The CDR3 nucleotides read TGTGCCAGCAGCACAGGGCCGCTGGCGTACGAGCAGTACTTC. Residues: CASSTGPLAYEQYF.

Concerning this clone itself: The junction differs from germline at one of its ends, possibly a read error. This chain uses TRBV30 with TRBJ1-6; no clear D gene. The germline V gene has CDR1 GTSNPN and CDR2 SVGIG (reference sequence). The CDR3 consists of 13 residues. The CDR3 loop is CAWSVGRVSPLNF. The CDR3 DNA reads TGTGCCTGGAGTGTGGGCCGCGTGTCACCCCTCAACTTT.

The V and J genes are TRBV5-1 and TRBJ1-2; 7 bases agree with TRBD1. The CDR3 loop spans 14 amino acids. V gave up 2 bases and J gave up 2 bases; unmatched junction bases: 3. Germline CDR1 and CDR2: SGHRS and YFSETQ. The CDR3 DNA is TGCGCCAGCAGCTTCGGGACAGCGAACTATGGCTACACCTTC. Translated, it gives CASSFGTANYGYTF.

The chain employs TRBV28 and TRBJ1-4; D is undetermined. This CDR3 has 14 amino acids. Germline V CDR1 and CDR2: MDHEN, SYDVKM. Trimming shortened V by 1 base and J by 7 bases, and 10 bases separated the two germline ends. CDR3 sequence: CASSLFVVSEKLFF. In DNA, the CDR3 is TGTGCCAGCAGTTTATTCGTTGTTTCTGAAAAACTGTTTTTT. The full variable domain, in which reference TRBV28 and TRBJ1-4 provide the parts outside the CDR3, is DVKVTQSSRYLVKRTGEKVFLECVQDMDHENMFWYRQDPGLGLRLIYFSYDVKMKEKGDIPEGYSVSREKKERFSLILESASTNQTSMYLCASSLFVVSEKLFFGSGTQLSVL.

The chain employs TRBV6-1 and TRBJ1-5, with D unclear. Germline V CDR1 and CDR2: MNHNS, SASEGT. There are 14 residues in the CDR3. The germline V and J ends were trimmed by 1 base and 0 bases, with 4 bases remaining between them. The CDR3 DNA sequence: TGTGCCAGCAGTGAAGGCTATAGCAATCAGCCCCAGCATTTT. Its translation is CASSEGYSNQPQHF.

The chain joins TRBV6-1 to TRBJ2-3, with 9 bases aligning to TRBD2. The CDR3 is made up of 15 amino acids. Germline V CDR1 and CDR2: MNHNS, SASEGT. The V gene end was trimmed by 1 base and the J gene end by 1 base; junction bases not matched to a gene: 0. This CDR3 reads CASSEERGGTDTQYF. As DNA, the CDR3 is TGTGCCAGCAGTGAAGAGCGGGGGGGCACAGATACGCAGTATTTT.